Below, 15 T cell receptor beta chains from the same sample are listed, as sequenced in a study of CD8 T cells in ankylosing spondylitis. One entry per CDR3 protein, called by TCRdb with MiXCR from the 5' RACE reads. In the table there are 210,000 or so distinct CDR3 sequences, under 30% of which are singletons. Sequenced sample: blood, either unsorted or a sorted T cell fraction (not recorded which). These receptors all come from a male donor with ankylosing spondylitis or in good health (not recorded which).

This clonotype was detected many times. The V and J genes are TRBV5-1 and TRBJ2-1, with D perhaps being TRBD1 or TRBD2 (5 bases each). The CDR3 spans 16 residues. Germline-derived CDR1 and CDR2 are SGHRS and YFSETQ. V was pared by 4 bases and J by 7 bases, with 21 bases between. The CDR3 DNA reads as TGCGCCAGCAGCCCCGGGACCGTAGTCGGTTTGAATGAGCAGTTCTTC. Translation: CASSPGTVVGLNEQFF.

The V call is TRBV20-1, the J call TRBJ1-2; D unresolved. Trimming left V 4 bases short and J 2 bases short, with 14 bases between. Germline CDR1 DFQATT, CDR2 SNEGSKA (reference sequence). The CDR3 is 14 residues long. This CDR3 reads CSATSGSSNYGYTF. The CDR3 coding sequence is TGCAGTGCTACTTCTGGAAGTTCGAACTATGGCTACACCTTC.

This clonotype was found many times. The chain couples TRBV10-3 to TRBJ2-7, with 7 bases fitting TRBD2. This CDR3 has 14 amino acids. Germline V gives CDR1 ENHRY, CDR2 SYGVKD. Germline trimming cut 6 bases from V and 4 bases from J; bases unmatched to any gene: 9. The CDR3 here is CAIRAGRESYEQYF. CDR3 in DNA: TGTGCCATCAGAGCGGGAAGAGAGAGTTACGAGCAGTACTTC.

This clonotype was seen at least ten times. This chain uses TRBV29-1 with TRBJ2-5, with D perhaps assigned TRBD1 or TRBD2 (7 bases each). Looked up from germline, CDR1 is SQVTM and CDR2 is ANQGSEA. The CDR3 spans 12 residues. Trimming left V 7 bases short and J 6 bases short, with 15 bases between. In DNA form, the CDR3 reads TGCAGCGGGATGCAGGGGGGGAAGACCCAGTACTTC. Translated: CSGMQGGKTQYF.

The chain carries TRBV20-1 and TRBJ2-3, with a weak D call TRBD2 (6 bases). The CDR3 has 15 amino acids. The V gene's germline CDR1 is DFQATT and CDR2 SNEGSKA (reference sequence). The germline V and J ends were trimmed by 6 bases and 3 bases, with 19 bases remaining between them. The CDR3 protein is CSAWKGAEGTDTQYF. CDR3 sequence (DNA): TGCAGTGCATGGAAGGGCGCGGAGGGAACAGATACGCAGTATTTT.

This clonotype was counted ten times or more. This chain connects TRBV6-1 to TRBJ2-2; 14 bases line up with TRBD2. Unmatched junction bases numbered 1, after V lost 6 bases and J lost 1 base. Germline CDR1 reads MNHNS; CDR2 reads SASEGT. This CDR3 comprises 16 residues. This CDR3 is CASRGLAGGNTGELFF. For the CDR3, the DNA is TGTGCCAGCAGAGGACTAGCGGGAGGGAACACCGGGGAGCTGTTTTTT.

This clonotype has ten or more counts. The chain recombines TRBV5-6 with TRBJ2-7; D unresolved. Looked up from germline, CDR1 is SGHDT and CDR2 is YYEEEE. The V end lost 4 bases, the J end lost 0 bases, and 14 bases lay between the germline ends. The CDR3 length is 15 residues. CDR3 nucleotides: TGTGCCAGCAGCCCAGGACGTAAGAGCTCCTACGAGCAGTACTTC. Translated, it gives CASSPGRKSSYEQYF.

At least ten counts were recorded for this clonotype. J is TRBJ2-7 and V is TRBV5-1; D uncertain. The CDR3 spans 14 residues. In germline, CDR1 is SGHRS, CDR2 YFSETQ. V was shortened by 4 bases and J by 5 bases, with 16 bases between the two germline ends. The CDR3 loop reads CASSRRPSNDEQYF. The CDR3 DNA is TGCGCCAGCAGCAGGCGGCCCTCTAACGACGAGCAGTACTTC.

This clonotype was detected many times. The CDR3 DNA reads as TGTGCCAGCCAATGGCAGGGACGGGATACGCAGTATTTT. Protein: CASQWQGRDTQYF. This chain joins TRBV12-3 or TRBV12-4 and TRBJ2-3; D could derive from TRBD1 or TRBD2 (5 bases each). Trimming pared 8 bases from V and 6 bases from J, leaving 15 bases between. The CDR3 is 13 amino acids.

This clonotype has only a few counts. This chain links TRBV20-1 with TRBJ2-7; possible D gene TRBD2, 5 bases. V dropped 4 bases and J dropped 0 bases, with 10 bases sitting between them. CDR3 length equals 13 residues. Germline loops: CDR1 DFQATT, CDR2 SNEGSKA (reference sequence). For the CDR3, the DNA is TGCAGTGCTACCGGGATCCTCTCCTACGAGCAGTACTTC. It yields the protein CSATGILSYEQYF.

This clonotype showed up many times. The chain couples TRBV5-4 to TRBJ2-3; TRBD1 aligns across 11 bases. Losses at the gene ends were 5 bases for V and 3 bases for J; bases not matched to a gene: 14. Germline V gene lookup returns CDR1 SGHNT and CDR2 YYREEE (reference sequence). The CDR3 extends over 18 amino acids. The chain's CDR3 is CASSLGGQGARTTDTQYF. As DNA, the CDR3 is TGTGCCAGCAGTCTGGGCGGACAGGGGGCGAGAACGACAGATACGCAGTATTTT.

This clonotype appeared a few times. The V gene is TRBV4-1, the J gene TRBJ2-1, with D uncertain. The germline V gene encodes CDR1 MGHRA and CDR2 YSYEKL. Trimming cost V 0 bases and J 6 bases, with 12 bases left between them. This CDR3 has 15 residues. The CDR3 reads CASSQDELPPNEQFF. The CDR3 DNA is TGCGCCAGCAGCCAAGATGAGTTGCCGCCCAATGAGCAGTTCTTC.

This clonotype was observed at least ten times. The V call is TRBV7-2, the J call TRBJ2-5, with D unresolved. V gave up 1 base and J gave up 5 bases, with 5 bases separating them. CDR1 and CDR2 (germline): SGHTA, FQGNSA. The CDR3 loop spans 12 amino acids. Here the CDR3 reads CASSLGVETQYF. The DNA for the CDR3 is TGTGCCAGCAGCTTAGGGGTGGAGACCCAGTACTTC.

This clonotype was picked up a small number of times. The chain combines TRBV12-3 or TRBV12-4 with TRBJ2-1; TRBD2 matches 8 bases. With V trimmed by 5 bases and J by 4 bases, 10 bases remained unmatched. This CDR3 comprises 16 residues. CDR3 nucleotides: TGTGCCAGCAGTGCGTTGCTGACTAGCGTATACAATGAGCAGTTCTTC. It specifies CASSALLTSVYNEQFF.

CDR3 DNA: TGCAGTACCGGGACAGGGTTTACCGGTCGGGATGGCTACACCTTC. Amino acids: CSTGTGFTGRDGYTF. The chain couples TRBV29-1 to TRBJ1-2; 9 nucleotides agree with TRBD1. Germline lookup yields CDR1 SQVTM and CDR2 ANQGSEA. The CDR3 loop spans 15 amino acids.